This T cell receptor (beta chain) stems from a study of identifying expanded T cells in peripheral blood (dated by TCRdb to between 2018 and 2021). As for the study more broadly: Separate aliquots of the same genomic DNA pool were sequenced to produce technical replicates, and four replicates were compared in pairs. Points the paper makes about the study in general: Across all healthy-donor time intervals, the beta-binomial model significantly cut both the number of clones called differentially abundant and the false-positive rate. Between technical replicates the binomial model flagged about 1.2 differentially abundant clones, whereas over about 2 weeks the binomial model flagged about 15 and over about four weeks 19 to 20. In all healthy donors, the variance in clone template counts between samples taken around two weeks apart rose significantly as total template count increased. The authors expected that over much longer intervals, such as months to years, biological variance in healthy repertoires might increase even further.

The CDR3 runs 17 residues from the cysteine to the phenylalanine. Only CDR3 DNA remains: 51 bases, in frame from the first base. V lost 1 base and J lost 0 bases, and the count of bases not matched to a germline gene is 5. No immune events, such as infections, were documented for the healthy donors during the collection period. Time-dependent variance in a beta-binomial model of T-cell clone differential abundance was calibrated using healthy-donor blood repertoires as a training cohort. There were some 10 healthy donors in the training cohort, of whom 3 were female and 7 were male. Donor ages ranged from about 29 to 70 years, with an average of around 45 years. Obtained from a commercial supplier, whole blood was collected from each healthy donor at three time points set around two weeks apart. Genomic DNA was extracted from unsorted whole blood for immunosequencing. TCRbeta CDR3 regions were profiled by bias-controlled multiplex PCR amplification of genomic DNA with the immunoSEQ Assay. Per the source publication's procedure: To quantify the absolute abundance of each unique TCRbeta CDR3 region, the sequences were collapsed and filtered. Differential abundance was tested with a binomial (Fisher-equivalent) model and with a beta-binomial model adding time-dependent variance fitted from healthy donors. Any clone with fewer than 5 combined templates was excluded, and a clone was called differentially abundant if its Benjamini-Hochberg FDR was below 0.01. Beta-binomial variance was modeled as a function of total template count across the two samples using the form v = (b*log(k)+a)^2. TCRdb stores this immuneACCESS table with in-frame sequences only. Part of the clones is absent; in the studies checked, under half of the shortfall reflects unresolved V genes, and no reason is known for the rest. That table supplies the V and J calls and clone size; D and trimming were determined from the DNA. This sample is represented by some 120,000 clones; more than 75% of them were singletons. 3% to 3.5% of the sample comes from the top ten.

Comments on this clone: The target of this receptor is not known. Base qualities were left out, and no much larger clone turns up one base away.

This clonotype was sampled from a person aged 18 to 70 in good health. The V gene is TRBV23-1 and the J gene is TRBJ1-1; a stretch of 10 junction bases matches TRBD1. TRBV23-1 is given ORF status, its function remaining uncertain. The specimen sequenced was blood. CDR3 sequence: CASSQLTGGRMNTEAFF. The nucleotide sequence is TGCGCCAGCAGTCAATTGACAGGGGGCCGGATGAACACTGAAGCTTTCTTT.